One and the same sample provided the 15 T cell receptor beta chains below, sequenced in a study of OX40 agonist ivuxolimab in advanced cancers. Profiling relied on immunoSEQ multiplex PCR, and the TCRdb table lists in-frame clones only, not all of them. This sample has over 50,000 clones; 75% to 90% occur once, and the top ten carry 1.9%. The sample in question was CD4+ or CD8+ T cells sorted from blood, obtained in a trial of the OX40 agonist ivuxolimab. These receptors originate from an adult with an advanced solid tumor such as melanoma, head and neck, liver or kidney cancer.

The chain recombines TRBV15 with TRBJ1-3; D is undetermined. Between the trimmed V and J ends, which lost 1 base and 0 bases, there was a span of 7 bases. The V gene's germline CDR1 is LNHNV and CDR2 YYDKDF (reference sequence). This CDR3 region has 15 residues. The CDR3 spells CATSRATVSGNTIYF. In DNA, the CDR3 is TGTGCCACCAGCAGAGCAACAGTCTCTGGAAACACCATATATTTT.

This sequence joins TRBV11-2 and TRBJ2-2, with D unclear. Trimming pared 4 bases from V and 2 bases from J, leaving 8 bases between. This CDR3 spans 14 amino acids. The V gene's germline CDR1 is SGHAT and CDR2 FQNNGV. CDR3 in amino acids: CASSSTVNTGELFF. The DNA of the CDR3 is TGTGCCAGCAGCTCCACAGTTAACACCGGGGAGCTGTTTTTT. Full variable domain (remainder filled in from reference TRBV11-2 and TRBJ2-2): EAGVAQSPRYKIIEKRQSVAFWCNPISGHATLYWYQQILGQGPKLLIQFQNNGVVDDSQLPKDRFSAERLKGVDSTLKIQPAKLEDSAVYLCASSSTVNTGELFFGEGSRLTVL.

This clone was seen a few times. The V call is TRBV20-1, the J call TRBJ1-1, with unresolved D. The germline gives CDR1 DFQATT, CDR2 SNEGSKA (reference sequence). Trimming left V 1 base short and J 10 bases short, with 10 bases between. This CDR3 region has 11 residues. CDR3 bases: TGCAGTGCTAGAGTTGGGAATGGAGCTTTCTTT. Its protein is CSARVGNGAFF.

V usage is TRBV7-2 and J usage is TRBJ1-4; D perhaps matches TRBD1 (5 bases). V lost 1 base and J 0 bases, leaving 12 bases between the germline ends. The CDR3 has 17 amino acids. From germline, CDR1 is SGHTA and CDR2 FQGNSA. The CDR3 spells CASSLVAGKATNEKLFF. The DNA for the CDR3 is TGTGCCAGCAGCTTAGTCGCAGGGAAGGCAACTAATGAAAAACTGTTTTTT. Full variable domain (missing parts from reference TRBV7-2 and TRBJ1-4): GAGVSQSPSNKVTEKGKDVELRCDPISGHTALYWYRQSLGQGLEFLIYFQGNSAPDKSGLPSDRFSAERTGGSVSTLTIQRTQQEDSAVYLCASSLVAGKATNEKLFFGSGTQLSVL.

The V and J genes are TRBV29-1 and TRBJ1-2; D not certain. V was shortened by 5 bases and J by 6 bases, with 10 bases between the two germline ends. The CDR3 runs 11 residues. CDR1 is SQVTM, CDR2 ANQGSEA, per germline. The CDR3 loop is CSVYSGDGYTF. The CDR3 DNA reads TGCAGCGTTTACAGCGGAGATGGCTACACCTTC.

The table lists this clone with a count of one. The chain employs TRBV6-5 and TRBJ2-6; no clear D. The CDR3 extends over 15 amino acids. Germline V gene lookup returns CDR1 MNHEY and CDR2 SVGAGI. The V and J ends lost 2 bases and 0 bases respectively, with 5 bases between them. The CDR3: CASSYKVSGANVLTF. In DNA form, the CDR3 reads TGTGCCAGCAGTTACAAGGTCTCTGGGGCCAACGTCCTGACTTTC.

CDR3 DNA: TGCGCCAGCAGTGAGGGAGCGGGGGACACAGATACGCAGTATTTT. As protein: CASSEGAGDTDTQYF. The gene calls are TRBV10-1 and TRBJ2-3, with TRBD2 matching 8 bases. The V segment lost 2 bases and the J segment 2 bases; nucleotides outside the gene matches: 3. CDR1 and CDR2 (germline): WNHNN, SYGVQD (reference sequence). This CDR3 spans 15 amino acids.

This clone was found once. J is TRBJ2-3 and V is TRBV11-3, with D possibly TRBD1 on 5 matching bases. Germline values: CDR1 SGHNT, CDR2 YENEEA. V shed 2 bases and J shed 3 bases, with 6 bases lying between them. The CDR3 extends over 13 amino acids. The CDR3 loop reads CASSLQGTDTQYF. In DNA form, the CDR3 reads TGTGCCAGCAGCTTACAGGGAACAGATACGCAGTATTTT.

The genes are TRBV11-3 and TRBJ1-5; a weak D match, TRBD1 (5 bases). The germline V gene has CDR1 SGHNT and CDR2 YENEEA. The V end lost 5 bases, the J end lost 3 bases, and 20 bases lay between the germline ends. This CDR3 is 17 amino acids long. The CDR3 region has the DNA TGTGCCAGCAGCATAGTTGGGGGGGTTAGTGACAATCAGCCCCAGCATTTT. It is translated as CASSIVGGVSDNQPQHF. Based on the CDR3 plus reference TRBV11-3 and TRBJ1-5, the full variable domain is EAGVVQSPRYKIIEKKQPVAFWCNPISGHNTLYWYLQNLGQGPELLIRYENEEAVDDSQLPKDRFSAERLKGVDSTLKIQPAELGDSAVYLCASSIVGGVSDNQPQHFGDGTRLSIL.

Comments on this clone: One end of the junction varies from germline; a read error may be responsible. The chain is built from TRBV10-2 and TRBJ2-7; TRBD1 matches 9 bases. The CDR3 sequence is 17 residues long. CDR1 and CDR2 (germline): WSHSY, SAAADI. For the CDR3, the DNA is TGCGCCAGCAATGAGAAATACGGGACAGGGAAAGAAGACGAGCAGTACTTC. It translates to CASNEKYGTGKEDEQYF.

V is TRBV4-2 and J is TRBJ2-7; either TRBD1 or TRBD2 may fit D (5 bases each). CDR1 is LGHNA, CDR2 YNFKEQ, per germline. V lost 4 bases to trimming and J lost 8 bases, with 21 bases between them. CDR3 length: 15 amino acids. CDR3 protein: CASSPSGTERVKQYF. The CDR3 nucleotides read TGTGCCAGCAGCCCCTCCGGGACGGAGAGGGTAAAGCAGTACTTC.

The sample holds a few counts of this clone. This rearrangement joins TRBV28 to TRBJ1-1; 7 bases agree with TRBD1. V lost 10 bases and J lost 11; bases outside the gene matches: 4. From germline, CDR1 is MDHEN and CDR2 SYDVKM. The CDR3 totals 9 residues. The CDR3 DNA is TGTGCCACCGGGACAGTTGCTTTCTTT. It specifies CATGTVAFF.

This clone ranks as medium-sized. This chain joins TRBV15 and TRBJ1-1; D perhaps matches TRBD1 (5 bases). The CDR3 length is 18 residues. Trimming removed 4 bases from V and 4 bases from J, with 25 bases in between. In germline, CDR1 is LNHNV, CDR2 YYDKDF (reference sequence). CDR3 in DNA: TGTGCCACCAGCATCACATCCCGGGGGGAGGGACGTGGCACTGAAGCTTTCTTT. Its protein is CATSITSRGEGRGTEAFF.

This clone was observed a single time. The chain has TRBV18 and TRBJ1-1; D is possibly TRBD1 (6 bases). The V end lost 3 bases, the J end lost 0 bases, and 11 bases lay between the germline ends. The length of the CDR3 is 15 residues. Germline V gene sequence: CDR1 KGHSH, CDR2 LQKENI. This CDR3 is CASSPITGMNTEAFF. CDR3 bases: TGTGCCAGCTCACCTATTACAGGGATGAACACTGAAGCTTTCTTT.

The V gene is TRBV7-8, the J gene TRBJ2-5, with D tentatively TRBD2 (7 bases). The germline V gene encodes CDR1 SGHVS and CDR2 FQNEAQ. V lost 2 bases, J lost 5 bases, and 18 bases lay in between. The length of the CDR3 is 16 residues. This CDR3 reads CASSLSGGGARETQYF. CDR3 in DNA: TGTGCCAGCAGCTTATCGGGGGGCGGTGCGAGGGAGACCCAGTACTTC.